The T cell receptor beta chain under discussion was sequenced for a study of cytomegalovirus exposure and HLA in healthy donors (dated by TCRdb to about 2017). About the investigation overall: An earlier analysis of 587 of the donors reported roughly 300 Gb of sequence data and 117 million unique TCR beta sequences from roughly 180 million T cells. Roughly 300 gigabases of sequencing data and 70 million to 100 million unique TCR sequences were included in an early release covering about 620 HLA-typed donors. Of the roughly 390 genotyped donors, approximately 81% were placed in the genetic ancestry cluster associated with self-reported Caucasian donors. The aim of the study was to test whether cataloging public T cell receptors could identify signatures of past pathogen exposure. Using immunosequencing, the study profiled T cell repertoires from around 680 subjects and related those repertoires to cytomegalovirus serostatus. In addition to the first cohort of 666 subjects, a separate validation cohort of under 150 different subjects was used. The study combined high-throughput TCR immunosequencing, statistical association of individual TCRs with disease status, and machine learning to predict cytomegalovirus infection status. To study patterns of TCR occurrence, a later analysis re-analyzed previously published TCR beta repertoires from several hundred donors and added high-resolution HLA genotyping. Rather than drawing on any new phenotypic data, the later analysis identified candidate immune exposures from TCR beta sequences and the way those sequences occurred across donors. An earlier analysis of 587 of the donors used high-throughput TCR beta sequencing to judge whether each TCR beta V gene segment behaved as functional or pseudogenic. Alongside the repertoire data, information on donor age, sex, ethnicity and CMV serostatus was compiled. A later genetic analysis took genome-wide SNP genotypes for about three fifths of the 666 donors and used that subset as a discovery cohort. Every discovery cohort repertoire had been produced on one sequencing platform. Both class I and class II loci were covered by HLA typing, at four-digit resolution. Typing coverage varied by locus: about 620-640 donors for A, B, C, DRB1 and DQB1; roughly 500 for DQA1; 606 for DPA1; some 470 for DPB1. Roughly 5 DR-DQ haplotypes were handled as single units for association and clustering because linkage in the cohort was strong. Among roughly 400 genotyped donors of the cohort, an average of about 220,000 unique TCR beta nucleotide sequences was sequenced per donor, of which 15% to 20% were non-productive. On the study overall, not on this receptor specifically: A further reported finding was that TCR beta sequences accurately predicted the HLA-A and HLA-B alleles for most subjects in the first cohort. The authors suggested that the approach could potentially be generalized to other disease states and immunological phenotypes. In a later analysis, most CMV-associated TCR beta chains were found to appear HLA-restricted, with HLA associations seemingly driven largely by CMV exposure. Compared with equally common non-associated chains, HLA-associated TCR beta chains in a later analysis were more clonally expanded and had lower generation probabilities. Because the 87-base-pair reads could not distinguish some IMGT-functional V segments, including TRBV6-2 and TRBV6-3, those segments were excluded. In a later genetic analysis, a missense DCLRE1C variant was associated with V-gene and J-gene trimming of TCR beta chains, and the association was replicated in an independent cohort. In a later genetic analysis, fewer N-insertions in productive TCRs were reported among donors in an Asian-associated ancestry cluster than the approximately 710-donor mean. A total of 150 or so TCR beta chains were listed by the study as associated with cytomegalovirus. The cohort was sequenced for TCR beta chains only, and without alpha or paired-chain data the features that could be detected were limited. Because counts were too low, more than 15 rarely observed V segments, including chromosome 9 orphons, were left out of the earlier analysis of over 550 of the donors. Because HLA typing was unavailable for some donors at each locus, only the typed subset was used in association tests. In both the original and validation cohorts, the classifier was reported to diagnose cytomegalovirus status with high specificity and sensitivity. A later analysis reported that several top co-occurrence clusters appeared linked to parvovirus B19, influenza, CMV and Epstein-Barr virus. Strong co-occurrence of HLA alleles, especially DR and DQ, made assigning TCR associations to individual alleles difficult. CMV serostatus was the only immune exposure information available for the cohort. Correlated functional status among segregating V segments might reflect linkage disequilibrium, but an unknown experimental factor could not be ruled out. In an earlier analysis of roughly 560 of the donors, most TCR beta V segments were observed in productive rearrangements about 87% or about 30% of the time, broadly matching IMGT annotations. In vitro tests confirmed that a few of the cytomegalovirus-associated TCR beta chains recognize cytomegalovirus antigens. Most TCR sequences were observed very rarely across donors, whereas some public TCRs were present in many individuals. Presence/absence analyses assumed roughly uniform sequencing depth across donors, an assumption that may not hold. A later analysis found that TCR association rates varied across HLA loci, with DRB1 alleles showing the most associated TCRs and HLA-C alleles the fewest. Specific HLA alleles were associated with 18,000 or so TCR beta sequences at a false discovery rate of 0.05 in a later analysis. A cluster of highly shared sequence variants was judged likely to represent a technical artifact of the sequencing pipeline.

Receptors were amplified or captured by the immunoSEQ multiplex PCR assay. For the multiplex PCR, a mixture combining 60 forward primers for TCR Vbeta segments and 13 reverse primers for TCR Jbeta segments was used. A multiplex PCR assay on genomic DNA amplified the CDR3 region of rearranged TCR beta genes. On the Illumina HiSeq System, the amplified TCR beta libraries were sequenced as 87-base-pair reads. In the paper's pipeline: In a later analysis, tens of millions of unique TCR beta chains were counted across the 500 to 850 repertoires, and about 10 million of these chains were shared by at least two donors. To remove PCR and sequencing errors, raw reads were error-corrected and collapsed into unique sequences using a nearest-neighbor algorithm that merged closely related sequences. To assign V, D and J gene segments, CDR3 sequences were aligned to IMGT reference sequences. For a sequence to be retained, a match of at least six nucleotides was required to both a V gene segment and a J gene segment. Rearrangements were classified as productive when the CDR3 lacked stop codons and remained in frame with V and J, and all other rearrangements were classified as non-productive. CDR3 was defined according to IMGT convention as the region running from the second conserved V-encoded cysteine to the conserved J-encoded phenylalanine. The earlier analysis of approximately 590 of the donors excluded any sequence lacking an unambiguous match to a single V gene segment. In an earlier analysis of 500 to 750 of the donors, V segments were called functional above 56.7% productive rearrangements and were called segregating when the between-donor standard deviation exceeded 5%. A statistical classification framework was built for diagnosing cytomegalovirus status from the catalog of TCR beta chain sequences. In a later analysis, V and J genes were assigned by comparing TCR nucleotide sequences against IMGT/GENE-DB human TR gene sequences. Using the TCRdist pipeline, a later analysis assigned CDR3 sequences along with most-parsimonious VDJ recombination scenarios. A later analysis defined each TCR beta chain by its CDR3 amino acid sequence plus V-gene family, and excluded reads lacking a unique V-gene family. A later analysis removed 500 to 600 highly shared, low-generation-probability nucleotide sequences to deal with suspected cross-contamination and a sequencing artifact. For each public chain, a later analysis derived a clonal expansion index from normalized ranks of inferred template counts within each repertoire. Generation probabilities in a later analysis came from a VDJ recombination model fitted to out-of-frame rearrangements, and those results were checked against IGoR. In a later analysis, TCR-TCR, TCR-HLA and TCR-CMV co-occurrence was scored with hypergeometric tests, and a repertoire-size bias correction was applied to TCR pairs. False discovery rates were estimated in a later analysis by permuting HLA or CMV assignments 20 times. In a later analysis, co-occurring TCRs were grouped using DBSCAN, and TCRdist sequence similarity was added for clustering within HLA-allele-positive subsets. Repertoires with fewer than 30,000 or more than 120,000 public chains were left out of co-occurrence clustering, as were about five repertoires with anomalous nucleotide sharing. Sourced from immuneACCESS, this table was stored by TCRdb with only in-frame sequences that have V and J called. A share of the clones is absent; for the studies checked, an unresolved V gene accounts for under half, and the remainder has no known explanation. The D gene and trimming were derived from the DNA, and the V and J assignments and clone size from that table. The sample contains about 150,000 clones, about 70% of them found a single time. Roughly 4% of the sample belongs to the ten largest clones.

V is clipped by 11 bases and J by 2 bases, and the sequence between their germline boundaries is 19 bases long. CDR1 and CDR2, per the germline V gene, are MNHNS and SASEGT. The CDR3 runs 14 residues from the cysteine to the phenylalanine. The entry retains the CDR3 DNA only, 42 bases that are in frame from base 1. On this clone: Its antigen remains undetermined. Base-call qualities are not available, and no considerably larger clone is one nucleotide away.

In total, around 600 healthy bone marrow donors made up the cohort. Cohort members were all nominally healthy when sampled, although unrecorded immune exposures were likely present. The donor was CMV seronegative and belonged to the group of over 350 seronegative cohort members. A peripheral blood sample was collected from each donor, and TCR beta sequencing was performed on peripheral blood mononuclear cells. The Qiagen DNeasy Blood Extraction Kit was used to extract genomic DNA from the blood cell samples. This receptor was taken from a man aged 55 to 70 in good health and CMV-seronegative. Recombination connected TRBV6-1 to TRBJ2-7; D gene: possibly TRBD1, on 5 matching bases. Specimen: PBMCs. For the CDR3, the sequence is CALGRGAPAYEQYF. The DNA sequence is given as TGTGCCTTGGGTAGGGGTGCTCCTGCCTACGAGCAGTACTTC.